One T cell receptor beta chain is described in this entry. Antigen: not known. This record belongs to a study of graft-versus-host responses after intestinal transplantation. Background on the study: Recipients had multivisceral, liver-intestinal, or isolated intestinal transplants. Anti-thymocyte globulin induction preceded roughly 3 years of tacrolimus and steroid maintenance in all recipients. General observations from the study: Recipient-marrow GvH clones were detected, some having first appeared in ileum or blood.

This table comes from immunoSEQ multiplex PCR, and its TCRdb copy is limited to in-frame clones, with some not included. The sample holds around 25,000 clones, around 78% seen once. V lost 8 bases and J lost 5, with 10 bases in between. The CDR3 totals 11 residues. The V gene's germline CDR1 is SQVTM and CDR2 ANQGSEA. The TCR comes from a human patient who received an intestinal transplant, so some T cells may come from the graft donor. This chain connects TRBV29-1 to TRBJ2-1; D is possibly TRBD1 (6 bases). This material consisted of PBMCs, taken around 28 days after intestinal transplant. The CDR3 nucleotides read TGCAGCTTATACAGGGACAATGAGCAGTTCTTC. It specifies CSLYRDNEQFF.